The 26 T cell receptor beta chains below were found in one sample sequenced in a study of T cells in localized non-small cell lung cancer. Measured with immunoSEQ multiplex PCR; TCRdb has only the in-frame clones, and not every one. Here the sample spans tens of thousands of clones, approximately 82% being singletons. Sequencing used peripheral blood, obtained before any cancer treatment. Source of these receptors: a female donor older than 55 with stage II squamous cell lung carcinoma.

Only a few counts were recorded for this clone. The chain recombines TRBV6-5 with TRBJ2-1; unclear D gene. Germline lookup yields CDR1 MNHEY and CDR2 SVGAGI. The CDR3 has 12 residues. V was pared by 6 bases and J by 7 bases, with 10 bases between. CDR3 DNA: TGTGCCAGCAGATGGGGTACGAATGAGCAGTTCTTC. It translates to CASRWGTNEQFF.

The CDR3: CASSYRRTGEEKLFF. The CDR3 nucleotides read TGTGCCAGCAGTTATCGGCGGACAGGGGAAGAAAAACTGTTTTTT. The chain recombines TRBV5-6 with TRBJ1-4; 9 bases align to TRBD1. Germline assignment: CDR1 SGHDT and CDR2 YYEEEE. The length of the CDR3 is 15 residues. With V trimmed by 5 bases and J by 8 bases, 10 bases remained unmatched.

The genes are TRBV18 and TRBJ1-1; D gene unclear. Trimming stripped 2 bases from V and 0 bases from J, with 10 bases between. The germline CDR1 and CDR2 sequences are KGHSH and LQKENI. The CDR3 extends over 15 amino acids. CDR3 loop: CASSPSGNLNTEAFF. The CDR3 region has the DNA TGTGCCAGCTCACCAAGCGGGAACCTGAACACTGAAGCTTTCTTT.

The chain employs TRBV5-1 and TRBJ2-2; 7 nucleotides agree with TRBD1. Per germline, CDR1 SGHRS and CDR2 YFSETQ. Germline trimming cut 4 bases from V and 5 bases from J; bases unmatched to any gene: 8. The CDR3 consists of 15 residues. CDR3 sequence reads: CASSPRTGATGELFF. DNA for the CDR3: TGCGCCAGCAGCCCACGGACAGGAGCGACCGGGGAGCTGTTTTTT.

V is TRBV7-2 and J is TRBJ1-4, with a tentative D call TRBD1 (5 bases). The V gene lost 1 base and the J gene lost 7 bases, with 10 bases spanning the gap. CDR1 is SGHTA, CDR2 FQGNSA, per germline. The CDR3 sequence is 14 residues long. CDR3: CASSLGGRAEKLFF. CDR3 nucleotide sequence: TGTGCCAGCAGCTTAGGGGGGAGAGCTGAAAAACTGTTTTTT. The full variable domain, rest sourced from reference TRBV7-2 and TRBJ1-4, is GAGVSQSPSNKVTEKGKDVELRCDPISGHTALYWYRQSLGQGLEFLIYFQGNSAPDKSGLPSDRFSAERTGGSVSTLTIQRTQQEDSAVYLCASSLGGRAEKLFFGSGTQLSVL.

V usage is TRBV29-1 and J usage is TRBJ1-2; 10 bases align to TRBD1. Per germline, CDR1 SQVTM and CDR2 ANQGSEA. This CDR3 region has 13 residues. Germline trimming cut 5 bases from V and 2 bases from J; bases unmatched to any gene: 2. The CDR3 DNA is TGCAGCGTTCTGGGACAGGGGAACTATGGCTACACCTTC. Its translation: CSVLGQGNYGYTF.

Written as DNA, the CDR3 is TGTGCCAGCTCACTTGCACAGGGGAACCCCTATGGCTACACCTTC. Encoded protein: CASSLAQGNPYGYTF. The chain uses TRBV18 and TRBJ1-2, with 7 nucleotides matching TRBD1. The V gene end was trimmed by 4 bases and the J gene end by 4 bases; junction bases not matched to a gene: 9. The germline V gene encodes CDR1 KGHSH and CDR2 LQKENI. The CDR3 totals 15 residues.

The V gene is TRBV6-6, the J gene TRBJ1-1; D is unresolved. In germline, CDR1 is MNHNY, CDR2 SVGAGI (reference sequence). This CDR3 has 12 amino acids. V was shortened by 6 bases and J by 8 bases, with 13 bases between the two germline ends. The CDR3 here is CASSYQYNEAFF. In nucleotides, the CDR3 is TGTGCCAGCAGCTACCAGTACAACGAAGCTTTCTTT.

The chain carries TRBV12-5 and TRBJ1-5; no reliable D call. This CDR3 has 14 residues. Trimming stripped 2 bases from V and 4 bases from J, with 9 bases between. Germline CDR1 and CDR2: LGHNT and FRNRAP. The CDR3 loop is CASGLRSGNQPQHF. The CDR3 DNA sequence: TGTGCTAGTGGTTTGCGATCCGGGAATCAGCCCCAGCATTTT.

This chain connects TRBV27 to TRBJ2-7; 8 nucleotides line up with TRBD1. The CDR3 has 14 amino acids. Germline values: CDR1 MNHEY, CDR2 SMNVEV (reference sequence). With V trimmed by 6 bases and J by 0 bases, 4 bases remained unmatched. CDR3 region: CASRGQAFSYEQYF. The CDR3 coding sequence is TGTGCCAGCAGGGGACAGGCCTTCTCCTACGAGCAGTACTTC.

The chain combines TRBV2 with TRBJ1-4; the D is unclear. The germline gives CDR1 SNHLY, CDR2 FYNNEI. This CDR3 region has 12 residues. Deletions cut 10 bases from V and 8 bases from J, with 14 bases between. The CDR3 protein is CATSRTGEKLFF. For the CDR3, the DNA is TGTGCCACCTCAAGGACTGGCGAAAAACTGTTTTTT.

The chain has TRBV2 and TRBJ1-6, with a weak D call TRBD1 (5 bases). V was shortened by 5 bases and J by 7 bases, with 9 bases between the two germline ends. The CDR3 runs to 13 residues. The germline V gene encodes CDR1 SNHLY and CDR2 FYNNEI. CDR3: CASSPGPNSPLHF. The CDR3 DNA is TGTGCCAGCAGTCCAGGGCCAAATTCACCCCTCCACTTT.

This clone has only one observation. V and J are TRBV4-1 and TRBJ1-1, with no clear D. There are 14 residues in the CDR3. V was pared by 2 bases and J by 4 bases, with 11 bases between. Germline CDR1 is MGHRA and CDR2 is YSYEKL. CDR3 DNA sequence: TGCGCCAGCAGCCAATCTACAGTGGTCACTGAAGCTTTCTTT. It encodes CASSQSTVVTEAFF.

The chain uses TRBV2 and TRBJ1-1; 9 nucleotides line up with TRBD1. CDR3 length equals 16 residues. V lost 7 bases to trimming and J lost 6 bases; unmatched junction nucleotides: 15. CDR1 is SNHLY, CDR2 FYNNEI, per germline. The CDR3 spells CASTFKGQGSGAEAFF. Here the CDR3 DNA reads TGTGCCAGCACCTTTAAAGGACAGGGGAGTGGAGCTGAAGCTTTCTTT.

V is TRBV4-3 and J is TRBJ1-2; D not certain. CDR3 length equals 15 residues. Per the germline V gene, CDR1 is LGHNA and CDR2 is YSLEER. V lost 1 base, J lost 0 bases, and 9 bases lay in between. The CDR3 spells CASSQVPGSNYGYTF. CDR3 in DNA: TGCGCCAGCAGCCAAGTGCCGGGTTCTAACTATGGCTACACCTTC.

The chain recombines TRBV5-1 with TRBJ2-1, with 9 bases identical to TRBD2. V trimming: 4 bases; J trimming: 4 bases; junction bases outside the gene matches: 6. Germline V gene sequence: CDR1 SGHRS, CDR2 YFSETQ. This CDR3 is built from 15 residues. As DNA, the CDR3 is TGCGCCAGCAGCGGGGTAGCGGGGGTTTACAATGAGCAGTTCTTC. Translated, it gives CASSGVAGVYNEQFF.

CDR3 region: CASSLGGARGVKTQYF. The DNA for the CDR3 is TGCGCCAGCAGCTTGGGGGGTGCCCGGGGCGTAAAGACCCAGTACTTC. The chain joins TRBV5-1 to TRBJ2-5; perhaps D is TRBD1 or TRBD2 (5 bases each). Per the germline V gene, CDR1 is SGHRS and CDR2 is YFSETQ. The CDR3 contains 16 residues. V was clipped by 0 bases and J by 6 bases, with 18 bases between them.

Turning to this clone: The conserved closing phenylalanine or tryptophan is absent in this CDR3, likely reflecting a read error. It is unclear where the CDR3 begins or ends on the DNA, so no DNA is shown, and the CDR3 is as TCRdb lists it. This rearrangement joins TRBV21-1 to TRBJ1-1. TRBV21-1 is classified as a pseudogene. The CDR3 numbers 8 amino acids, ends counted. CDR3 amino acids: CASNRDGL.

The V gene is TRBV6-4, the J gene TRBJ1-4, with D hard to call. V lost 7 bases and J lost 7, with 7 bases in between. CDR1 MRHNA and CDR2 SNTAGT come from the germline V gene. There are 11 residues in the CDR3. The CDR3 nucleotides are TGTGCCAGCAATTGGGGTGAAAAACTGTTTTTT. This codes for CASNWGEKLFF.

The rearrangement links TRBV5-1 to TRBJ1-2; D is uncertain. The CDR3 length is 15 residues. Trimming took 2 bases from V and 0 from J, leaving 11 bases between them. Germline values: CDR1 SGHRS, CDR2 YFSETQ. The CDR3, as DNA: TGCGCCAGCAGCTTAGGTAGTTTAGCTAACTATGGCTACACCTTC. Its translation: CASSLGSLANYGYTF. The variable domain in full, completed from reference TRBV5-1 and TRBJ1-2, reads KAGVTQTPRYLIKTRGQQVTLSCSPISGHRSVSWYQQTPGQGLQFLFEYFSETQRNKGNFPGRFSGRQFSNSRSEMNVSTLELGDSALYLCASSLGSLANYGYTFGSGTRLTVV.

The chain employs TRBV7-3 and TRBJ1-2; TRBD1 might be the D (5 bases). This CDR3 contains 14 residues. In germline, CDR1 is SGHTA, CDR2 FQGTGA. Trimming cost V 4 bases and J 8 bases, with 17 bases left between them. The CDR3 protein is CASSSDPQGGGYTF. Written as DNA, the CDR3 is TGTGCCAGCAGCTCCGATCCCCAGGGAGGCGGCTACACCTTC.

This chain uses TRBV6-6 with TRBJ1-3; D may be TRBD1 (6 bases). The CDR3 covers 15 residues. Trimming stripped 5 bases from V and 4 bases from J, with 15 bases between. Germline assignment: CDR1 MNHNY and CDR2 SVGAGI (reference sequence). The CDR3 coding sequence is TGTGCCAGCAGTGATCCACAGGGTTCGGGAAACACCATATATTTT. It specifies CASSDPQGSGNTIYF.

The rearrangement joins TRBV6-1 to TRBJ1-2; 10 bases match TRBD1. J lost 6 bases, V lost 6 bases, and 1 base had no gene match. The germline gives CDR1 MNHNS, CDR2 SASEGT. The CDR3 runs 12 residues. The DNA for the CDR3 is TGTGCCAGCAGGGGGACAGGGGATGGCTACACCTTC. This encodes CASRGTGDGYTF.

The CDR3 reads CASSQDDRPSNQPQHF. The CDR3 nucleotides are TGCGCCAGCAGCCAAGACGACAGGCCTAGCAATCAGCCCCAGCATTTT. The rearrangement links TRBV4-1 to TRBJ1-5, with a tentative D call TRBD1 (6 bases). CDR3 length equals 16 residues. Trimming left V 0 bases short and J 0 bases short, with 9 bases between. Per the germline V gene, CDR1 is MGHRA and CDR2 is YSYEKL.

This chain joins TRBV14 and TRBJ2-6; D remains unclear. The CDR3 has 15 residues. V lost 0 bases and J lost 1, with 4 bases in between. Germline-derived CDR1 and CDR2 are SGHDN and FVKESK. The CDR3 DNA is TGTGCCAGCAGCCAAGAGCGGTCTGGGGCCAACGTCCTGACTTTC. Encoded protein: CASSQERSGANVLTF.

This clone was counted a few times. Other DNA sequences of this sample code for an identical CDR3. V usage is TRBV19 and J usage is TRBJ1-5; D remains ambiguous. In germline, CDR1 is LNHDA, CDR2 SQIVND (reference sequence). CDR3 size: 15 residues. Trimming removed 1 base at V and 0 bases at J, with 7 bases between. CDR3: CASSIGQSSNQPQHF. CDR3 bases: TGTGCCAGTAGTATAGGTCAGTCTAGCAATCAGCCCCAGCATTTT.